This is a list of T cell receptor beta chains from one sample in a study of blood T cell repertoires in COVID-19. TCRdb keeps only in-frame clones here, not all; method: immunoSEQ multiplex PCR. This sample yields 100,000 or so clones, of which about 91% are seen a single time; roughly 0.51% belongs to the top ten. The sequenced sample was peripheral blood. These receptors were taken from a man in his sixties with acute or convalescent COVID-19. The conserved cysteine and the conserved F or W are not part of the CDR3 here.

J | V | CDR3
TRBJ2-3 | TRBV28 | ASSFGDYPTDTQY
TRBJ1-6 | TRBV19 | ASSSTVSYNSPLH
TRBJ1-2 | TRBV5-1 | ASSVSTGVPDGYT
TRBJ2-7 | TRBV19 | ASSIDGETEY
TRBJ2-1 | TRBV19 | ASSQTSGGPRNEQF
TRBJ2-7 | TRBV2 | ASIPVKDSSYEQY
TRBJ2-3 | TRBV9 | ASSIQGGGTDTQY
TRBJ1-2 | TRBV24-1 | ATSDLPQGGGYT
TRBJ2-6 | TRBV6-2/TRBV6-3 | ASSYVTGSPGANVLT
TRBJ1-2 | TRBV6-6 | ASSLPGQKEGYT
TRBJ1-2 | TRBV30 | AWSGAYGYT
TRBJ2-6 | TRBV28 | ASSLQGAGANVLT
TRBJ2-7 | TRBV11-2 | ASSLALDRSYEQY
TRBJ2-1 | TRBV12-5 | ASGLAPRLAGYNEQF
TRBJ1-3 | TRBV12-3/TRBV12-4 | ASSTGLDTIY
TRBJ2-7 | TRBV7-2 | ASSSLAGASYEQY
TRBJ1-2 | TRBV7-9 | ASSRTSLDGYT
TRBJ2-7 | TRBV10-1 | ASSGVQGSYEQY
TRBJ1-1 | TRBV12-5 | ASRRTGWGNTEAF
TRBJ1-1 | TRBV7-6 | ASSLSWGQLGTEAF
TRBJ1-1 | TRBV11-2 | ASSAAGVNTEAF
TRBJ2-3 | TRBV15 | ATSPVRLRGGPKTDTQY
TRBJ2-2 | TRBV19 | ASCGQGVGGELF
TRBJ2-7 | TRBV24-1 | ATSDPLGNPGEQY
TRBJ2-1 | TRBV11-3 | ASSPGSATPSYNEQF
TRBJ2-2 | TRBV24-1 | ATSDFQQGARDTGELF
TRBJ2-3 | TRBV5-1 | ASSTPGTDTQY
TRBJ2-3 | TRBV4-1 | ASSQDKGLTGGWTDTQY
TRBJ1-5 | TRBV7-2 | ASSVNRGRGNQPQH